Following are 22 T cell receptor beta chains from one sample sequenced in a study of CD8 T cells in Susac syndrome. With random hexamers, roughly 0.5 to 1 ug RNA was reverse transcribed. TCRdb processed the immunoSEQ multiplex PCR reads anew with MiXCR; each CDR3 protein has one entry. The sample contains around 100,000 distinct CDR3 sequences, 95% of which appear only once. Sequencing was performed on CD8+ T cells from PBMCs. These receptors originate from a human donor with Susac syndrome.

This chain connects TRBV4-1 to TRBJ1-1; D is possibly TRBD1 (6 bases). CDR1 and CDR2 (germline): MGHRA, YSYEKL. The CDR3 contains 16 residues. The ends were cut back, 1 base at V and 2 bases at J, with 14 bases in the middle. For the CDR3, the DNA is TGCGCCAGCAGCCAAGTACTTGGGACAAATAACACTGAAGCTTTCTTT. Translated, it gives CASSQVLGTNNTEAFF.

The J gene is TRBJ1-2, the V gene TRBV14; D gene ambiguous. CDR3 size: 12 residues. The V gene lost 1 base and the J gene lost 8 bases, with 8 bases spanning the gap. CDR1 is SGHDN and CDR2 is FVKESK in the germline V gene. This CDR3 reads CASSQVLGGYTF. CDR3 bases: TGTGCCAGCAGCCAAGTATTGGGCGGCTACACCTTC.

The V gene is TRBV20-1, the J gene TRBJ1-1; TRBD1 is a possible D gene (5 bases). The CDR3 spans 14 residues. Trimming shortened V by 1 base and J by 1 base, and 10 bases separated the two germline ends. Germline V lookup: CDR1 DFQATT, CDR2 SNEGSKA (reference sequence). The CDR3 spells CSARVGGTNTEAFF. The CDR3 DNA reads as TGCAGTGCTAGAGTGGGGGGAACGAACACTGAAGCTTTCTTT.

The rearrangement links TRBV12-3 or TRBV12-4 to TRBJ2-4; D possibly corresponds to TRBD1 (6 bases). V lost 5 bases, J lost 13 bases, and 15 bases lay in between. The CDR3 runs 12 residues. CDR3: CASSKTGLVQYF. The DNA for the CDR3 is TGTGCCAGCAGTAAGACAGGCCTCGTACAGTACTTC.

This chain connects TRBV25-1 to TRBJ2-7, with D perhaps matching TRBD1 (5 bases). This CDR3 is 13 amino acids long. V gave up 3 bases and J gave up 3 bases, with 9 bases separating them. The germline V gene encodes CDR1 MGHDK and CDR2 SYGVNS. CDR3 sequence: CASSDNRFYEQYF. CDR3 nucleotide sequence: TGTGCCAGCAGTGATAACAGGTTCTACGAGCAGTACTTC.

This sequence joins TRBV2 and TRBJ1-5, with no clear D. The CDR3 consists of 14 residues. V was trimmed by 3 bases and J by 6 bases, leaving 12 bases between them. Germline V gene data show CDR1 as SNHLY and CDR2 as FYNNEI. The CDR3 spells CASSEEGRGQPQHF. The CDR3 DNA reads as TGTGCCAGCAGTGAGGAGGGCCGGGGTCAGCCCCAGCATTTT. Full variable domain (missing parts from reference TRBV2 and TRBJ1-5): EPEVTQTPSHQVTQMGQEVILRCVPISNHLYFYWYRQILGQKVEFLVSFYNNEISEKSEIFDDQFSVERPDGSNFTLKIRSTKLEDSAMYFCASSEEGRGQPQHFGDGTRLSIL.

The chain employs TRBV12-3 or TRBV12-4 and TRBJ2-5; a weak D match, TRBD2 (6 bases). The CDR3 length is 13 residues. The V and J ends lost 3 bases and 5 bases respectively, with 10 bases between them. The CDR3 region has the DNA TGTGCCAGCAGTTTCGGGGGTTGGGAGACCCAGTACTTC. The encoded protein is CASSFGGWETQYF.

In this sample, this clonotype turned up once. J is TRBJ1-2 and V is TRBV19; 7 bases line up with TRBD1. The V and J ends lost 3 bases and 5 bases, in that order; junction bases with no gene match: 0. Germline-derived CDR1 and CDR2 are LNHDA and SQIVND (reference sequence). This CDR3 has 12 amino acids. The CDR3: CASSMGQYGYTF. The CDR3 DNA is TGTGCCAGTAGTATGGGACAGTATGGCTACACCTTC.

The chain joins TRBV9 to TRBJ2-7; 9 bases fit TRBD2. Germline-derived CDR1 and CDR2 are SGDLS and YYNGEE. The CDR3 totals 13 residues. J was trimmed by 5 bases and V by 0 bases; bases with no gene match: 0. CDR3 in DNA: TGTGCCAGCAGCGTAGGACTAGCGGACGAGCAGTACTTC. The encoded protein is CASSVGLADEQYF.

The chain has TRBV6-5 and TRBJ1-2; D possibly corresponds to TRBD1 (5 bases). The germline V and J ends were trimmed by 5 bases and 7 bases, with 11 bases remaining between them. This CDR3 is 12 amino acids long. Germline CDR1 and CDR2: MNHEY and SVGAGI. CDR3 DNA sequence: TGTGCCAGCAGTCCATACGGGGCTGGCTACACCTTC. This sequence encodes CASSPYGAGYTF.

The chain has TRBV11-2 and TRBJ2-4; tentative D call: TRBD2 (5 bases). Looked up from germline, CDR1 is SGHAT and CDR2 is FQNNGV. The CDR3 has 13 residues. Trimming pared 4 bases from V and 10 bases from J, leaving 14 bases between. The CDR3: CASSSLGVGIQYF. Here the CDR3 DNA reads TGTGCCAGCAGCTCCCTCGGGGTGGGGATTCAGTACTTC.

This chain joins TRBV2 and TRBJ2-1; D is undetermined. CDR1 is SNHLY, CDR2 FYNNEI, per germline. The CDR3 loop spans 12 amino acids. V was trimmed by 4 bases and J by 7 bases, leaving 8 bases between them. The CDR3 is CASSGGANEQFF. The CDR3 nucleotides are TGTGCCAGCAGTGGTGGAGCGAATGAGCAGTTCTTC.

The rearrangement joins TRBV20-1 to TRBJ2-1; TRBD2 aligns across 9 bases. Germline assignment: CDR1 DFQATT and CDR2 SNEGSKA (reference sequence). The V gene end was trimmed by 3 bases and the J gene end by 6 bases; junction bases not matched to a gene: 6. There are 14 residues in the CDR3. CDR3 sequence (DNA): TGCAGTGCTAGGACCAGCGGGAGGTCCAATGAGCAGTTCTTC. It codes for CSARTSGRSNEQFF.

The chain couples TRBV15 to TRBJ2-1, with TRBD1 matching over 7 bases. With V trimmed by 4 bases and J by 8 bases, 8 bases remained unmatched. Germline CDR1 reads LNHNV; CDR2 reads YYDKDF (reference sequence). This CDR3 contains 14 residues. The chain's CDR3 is CATSTDRTSHEQFF. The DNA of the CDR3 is TGTGCCACCAGCACGGACAGGACCAGCCATGAGCAGTTCTTC.

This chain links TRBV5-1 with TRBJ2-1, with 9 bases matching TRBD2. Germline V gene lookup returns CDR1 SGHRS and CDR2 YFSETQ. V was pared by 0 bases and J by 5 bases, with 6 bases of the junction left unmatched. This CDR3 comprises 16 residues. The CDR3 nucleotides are TGCGCCAGCAGCTTGGCCCGTTGGACTAGCGACAATGAGCAGTTCTTC. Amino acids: CASSLARWTSDNEQFF.

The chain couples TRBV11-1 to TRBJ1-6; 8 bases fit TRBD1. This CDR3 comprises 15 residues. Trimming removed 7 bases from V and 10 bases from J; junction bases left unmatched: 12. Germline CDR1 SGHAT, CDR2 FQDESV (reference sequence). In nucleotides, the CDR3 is TGTGCCAGCACCTCGGGACAGGTTTCGAACTCACCCCTCCACTTT. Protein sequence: CASTSGQVSNSPLHF. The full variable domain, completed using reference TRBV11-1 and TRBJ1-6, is EAEVAQSPRYKITEKSQAVAFWCDPISGHATLYWYRQILGQGPELLVQFQDESVVDDSQLPKDRFSAERLKGVDSTLKIQPAELGDSAMYLCASTSGQVSNSPLHFGNGTRLTVT.

CDR3 loop: CASSFTGANTGELFF. CDR3 nucleotides: TGTGCCAGCAGTTTTACAGGAGCGAACACCGGGGAGCTGTTTTTT. The chain recombines TRBV12-3 or TRBV12-4 with TRBJ2-2; maybe TRBD1 (5 bases). V was shortened by 3 bases and J by 0 bases, with 8 bases between the two germline ends. This CDR3 spans 15 amino acids.

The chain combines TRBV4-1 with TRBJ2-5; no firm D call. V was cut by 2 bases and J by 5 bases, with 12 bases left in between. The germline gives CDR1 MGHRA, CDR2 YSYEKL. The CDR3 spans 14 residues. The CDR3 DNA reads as TGCGCCAGCAGCCAACTTGCAGTGTTGGAGACCCAGTACTTC. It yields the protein CASSQLAVLETQYF.

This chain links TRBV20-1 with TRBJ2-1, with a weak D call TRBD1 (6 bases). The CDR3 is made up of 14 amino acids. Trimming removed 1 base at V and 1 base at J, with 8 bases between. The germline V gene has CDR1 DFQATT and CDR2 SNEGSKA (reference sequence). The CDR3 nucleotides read TGCAGTGCTAGAGGACAGGAGTCCTACAATGAGCAGTTCTTC. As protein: CSARGQESYNEQFF.

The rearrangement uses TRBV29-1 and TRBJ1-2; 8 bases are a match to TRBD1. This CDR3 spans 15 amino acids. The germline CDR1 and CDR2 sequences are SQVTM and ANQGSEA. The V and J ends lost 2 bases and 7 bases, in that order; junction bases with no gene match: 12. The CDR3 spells CSVEIWLGQVAGYTF. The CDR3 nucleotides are TGCAGCGTTGAAATTTGGCTGGGACAGGTAGCTGGCTACACCTTC.

The CDR3 here is CASSRRETQYF. The CDR3, as DNA: TGTGCCAGCAGTAGAAGAGAGACCCAGTACTTC. The V and J genes are TRBV25-1 and TRBJ2-5, with no clear D. CDR1 is MGHDK and CDR2 is SYGVNS in the germline V gene. This CDR3 contains 11 residues. With 5 bases removed from V and 4 bases from J, the gap between germline ends came to 5 bases.

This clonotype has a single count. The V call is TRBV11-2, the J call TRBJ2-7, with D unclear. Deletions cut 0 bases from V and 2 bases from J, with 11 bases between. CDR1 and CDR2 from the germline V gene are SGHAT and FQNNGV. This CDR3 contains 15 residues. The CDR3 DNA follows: TGTGCCAGCAGCTTAGAGTTTCTGGAAGCCTACGAGCAGTACTTC. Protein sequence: CASSLEFLEAYEQYF.